One sample yielded the 18 T cell receptor beta chains listed below, sequenced in a study of blood T cell repertoires in COVID-19. TCRdb's copy holds only in-frame clones and misses some; the assay was immunoSEQ multiplex PCR. The table records tens of thousands of clones, 80% to 90% of them present only once. Sequences were obtained from peripheral blood. The receptors derive from a woman of 80 years or more with active or convalescent COVID-19.

The gene calls are TRBV7-2 and TRBJ2-7; D call uncertain. V lost 5 bases to trimming and J lost 2 bases, with 16 bases between them. Per the germline V gene, CDR1 is SGHTA and CDR2 is FQGNSA. This CDR3 spans 15 amino acids. The CDR3 nucleotides are TGTGCCAGCAGCCCCCGCGGCACTGGCGCCTACGAGCAGTACTTC. This sequence encodes CASSPRGTGAYEQYF.

The chain recombines TRBV6-6 with TRBJ1-5, with D possibly matching TRBD1 (5 bases). V was trimmed by 2 bases and J by 1 base, leaving 12 bases between them. The CDR3 runs to 16 residues. From germline, CDR1 is MNHNY and CDR2 SVGAGI (reference sequence). As DNA, the CDR3 is TGTGCCAGCAGTTACGACCGACAGAGCAGCAATCAGCCCCAGCATTTT. Protein: CASSYDRQSSNQPQHF.

This sequence joins TRBV29-1 and TRBJ2-3; D gene uncertain. The CDR3 runs 15 residues. V lost 6 bases and J lost 0, with 16 bases in between. Germline assignment: CDR1 SQVTM and CDR2 ANQGSEA. The CDR3 here is CSVKPRPFSTDTQYF. CDR3 bases: TGCAGCGTGAAACCCAGGCCTTTTAGCACAGATACGCAGTATTTT.

The chain is built from TRBV7-2 and TRBJ1-1; possible D gene TRBD1, 6 bases. This CDR3 region has 15 residues. V was clipped by 3 bases and J by 0 bases, with 11 bases between them. Germline values: CDR1 SGHTA, CDR2 FQGNSA. The CDR3 DNA reads as TGTGCCAGCAGCTTCCAGGGGAGCATGAACACTGAAGCTTTCTTT. It encodes CASSFQGSMNTEAFF.

This clone was detected a few times. The rearrangement joins TRBV28 to TRBJ1-6, with a tentative D call TRBD1 (6 bases). The germline V gene encodes CDR1 MDHEN and CDR2 SYDVKM. V gave up 7 bases and J gave up 7 bases, with 14 bases separating them. This CDR3 contains 14 residues. DNA for the CDR3: TGTGCCAGCATGGGGGGGCCGGTAAATTCACCCCTCCACTTT. Its protein is CASMGGPVNSPLHF.

The V and J genes are TRBV10-1 and TRBJ2-3; 11 bases agree with TRBD2. Trimming took 6 bases from V and 4 from J; bases not matched to a gene: 9. Germline V gene sequence: CDR1 WNHNN, CDR2 SYGVQD (reference sequence). CDR3 size: 16 residues. The CDR3 spells CASRPSGGLSSDTQYF. The CDR3 nucleotides are TGCGCCAGCAGGCCTAGCGGGGGGCTCAGTTCAGATACGCAGTATTTT.

The chain couples TRBV12-3 or TRBV12-4 to TRBJ2-7, with D unclear. V was cut by 6 bases and J by 3 bases, with 9 bases left in between. CDR3 length equals 12 residues. The DNA of the CDR3 is TGTGCCAGCAGCCTATCCCTCTACGAGCAGTACTTC. Its translation is CASSLSLYEQYF.

This clone has more than one count but fewer than ten. The J gene is TRBJ2-5, the V gene TRBV2; TRBD1 is a possible D gene (6 bases). Germline CDR1 reads SNHLY; CDR2 reads FYNNEI. Deletions cut 8 bases from V and 0 bases from J, with 25 bases between. The CDR3 extends over 18 amino acids. In nucleotides, the CDR3 is TGTGCCAGCCAAAAAATCATCAGGGGACCACCATACCAAGAGACCCAGTACTTC. Translated: CASQKIIRGPPYQETQYF.

The chain carries TRBV19 and TRBJ1-5, with 7 bases that match TRBD1. CDR3 length: 15 residues. V trimming: 5 bases; J trimming: 11 bases; junction bases outside the gene matches: 15. Germline V gives CDR1 LNHDA, CDR2 SQIVND (reference sequence). The CDR3 nucleotides read TGTGCCAGTAGTCCGTTGGACAGGCCTGATAGGGCCCAGCATTTT. Protein sequence: CASSPLDRPDRAQHF.

The genes are TRBV19 and TRBJ1-1; D not certain. Germline CDR1 and CDR2: LNHDA and SQIVND (reference sequence). This CDR3 comprises 13 residues. V was trimmed by 3 bases and J by 4 bases, leaving 9 bases between them. The CDR3 region has the DNA TGTGCCAGTAGTATCCTGGGGAGCACTGAAGCTTTCTTT. Translating it yields CASSILGSTEAFF.

This chain joins TRBV7-8 and TRBJ1-2, with 9 bases aligning to TRBD1. Germline V gene lookup returns CDR1 SGHVS and CDR2 FQNEAQ. Germline trimming cut 2 bases from V and 5 bases from J; bases unmatched to any gene: 3. This CDR3 region has 14 residues. The CDR3 is CASSLTDRGYGYTF. CDR3 nucleotides: TGTGCCAGCAGCTTAACGGACAGGGGTTATGGCTACACCTTC.

The sample holds many counts of this clone. The chain has TRBV7-2 and TRBJ2-5, with D possibly TRBD2 on 5 matching bases. V was trimmed by 0 bases and J by 5 bases, leaving 13 bases between them. The germline V gene encodes CDR1 SGHTA and CDR2 FQGNSA. CDR3 length: 15 amino acids. The CDR3 DNA follows: TGTGCCAGCAGCTTAGCGGGAGTCTATCGGGAGACCCAGTACTTC. Protein: CASSLAGVYRETQYF.

This rearrangement joins TRBV29-1 to TRBJ1-2; no clear D. The ends were cut back, 5 bases at V and 3 bases at J, with 4 bases in the middle. Per the germline V gene, CDR1 is SQVTM and CDR2 is ANQGSEA. CDR3 length equals 10 residues. DNA for the CDR3: TGCAGCGTTTCGGACTATGGCTACACCTTC. The encoded protein is CSVSDYGYTF.

The V call is TRBV24-1, the J call TRBJ2-2, with D perhaps TRBD1 (6 bases). CDR1 is KGHDR, CDR2 SFDVKD, per germline. The CDR3 contains 13 residues. V lost 5 bases, J lost 3 bases, and 6 bases lay in between. CDR3 loop: CATSAGDTGELFF. The DNA for the CDR3 is TGTGCCACCAGTGCAGGGGACACCGGGGAGCTGTTTTTT.

The chain combines TRBV21-1 with TRBJ2-7; TRBD1 was called by the table and not checked on the DNA. TRBV21-1 is flagged as a pseudogene. The CDR3 extends over 17 amino acids. The CDR3 DNA reads as TGTGCCAGCAGCCGGCCAGAAGGGACAGGGGGCTCCTACGAGCAGTACTTC. It is translated as CASSRPEGTGGSYEQYF.

The chain joins TRBV3-1 (or the pseudogene TRBV3-2) to TRBJ1-3; 9 nucleotides align to TRBD1. V shed 1 base, J shed 2 bases, and the junction held 0 bases outside the gene matches. CDR3 size: 15 residues. Germline V gene lookup returns CDR1 LGHDT and CDR2 YNNKEL (reference sequence). CDR3 in DNA: TGTGCCAGCAGCCAAGGGACAGGGGCTGGAAACACCATATATTTT. Amino acid sequence: CASSQGTGAGNTIYF.

This clone turned up a few times. The CDR3 sequence is CATGGSASGANVLTF. The CDR3 DNA reads as TGTGCCACCGGAGGGAGCGCCTCTGGGGCCAACGTCCTGACTTTC. The V and J genes are TRBV27 and TRBJ2-6, with TRBD2 as a possible D gene (6 bases). Trimming stripped 10 bases from V and 0 bases from J, with 13 bases between. The CDR3 has 15 residues. Germline CDR1 reads MNHEY; CDR2 reads SMNVEV (reference sequence). The whole variable domain, filled in from reference TRBV27 and TRBJ2-6, reads EAQVTQNPRYLITVTGKKLTVTCSQNMNHEYMSWYRQDPGLGLRQIYYSMNVEVTDKGDVPEGYKVSRKEKRNFPLILESPSPNQTSLYFCATGGSASGANVLTFGAGSRLTVL.

J is TRBJ2-1 and V is TRBV24-1; 10 nucleotides line up with TRBD2. Germline V lookup: CDR1 KGHDR, CDR2 SFDVKD. The CDR3 loop spans 16 amino acids. Trimming at V came to 2 bases and at J to 5 bases, leaving 5 bases not matched to a gene. DNA of the CDR3: TGTGCCACCAGTGATTCTAGCGGGAGACTCAACAATGAGCAGTTCTTC. This translates into CATSDSSGRLNNEQFF.